Shown below are 2 T cell receptor beta chains from a single sample sequenced in a study of blood T cell repertoires in COVID-19. Sequencing used immunoSEQ multiplex PCR; TCRdb keeps in-frame clones, though not all of them. The sample has roughly 250,000 clones, over 75% seen once; the top ten hold around 9.2%. The specimen was peripheral blood. The receptors stem from a human donor in a cohort sampled during active COVID-19.

The rearrangement joins TRBV6-1 to TRBJ1-2; no definite D call. The germline V and J ends were trimmed by 1 base and 2 bases, with 8 bases remaining between them. CDR3 size: 14 residues. In germline, CDR1 is MNHNS, CDR2 SASEGT. CDR3 DNA: TGTGCCAGCAGTGAAGATCCCAGGAACTATGGCTACACCTTC. Translated, it gives CASSEDPRNYGYTF.

In its sample, this clone was seen once. The V call is TRBV6-1, the J call TRBJ1-4; TRBD1 is a possible D gene (5 bases). The CDR3 spans 16 residues. V lost 2 bases to trimming and J lost 0 bases, with 10 bases between them. CDR1 is MNHNS, CDR2 SASEGT, per germline. The DNA for the CDR3 is TGTGCCAGCAGTGAAAGAGTCAGGGCAACTAATGAAAAACTGTTTTTT. Protein product: CASSERVRATNEKLFF.